Here is one T cell receptor beta chain with its context. Its specificity is unknown. These data originate in a study of radiation and T cells in renal cell carcinoma. Germline values: CDR1 SEHNR, CDR2 FQNEAQ (reference sequence). The V end was cut by 6 bases, the J end by 8 bases, with 10 bases between. CDR3 length equals 12 residues. Study-wide points: Baseline intratumoral clonotype presence is unknown without pretreatment biopsies. From baseline, blood top tumor clonotypes peaked at 2 weeks post-radiation.

Time point defined: blood 2 weeks post-SBRT. The treatment here: 15 Gy SBRT to primary tumor, nephrectomy 4 weeks later. This renal cell carcinoma was of the clear cell type. Libraries were prepared by immunoSEQ multiplex PCR; TCRdb keeps only in-frame clonotypes and omits some of them. The sample contains 25,000 to 30,000 clones, approximately 84% of which appear only once. The sample in question was blood, obtained from a patient whose treatment included radiotherapy and nephrectomy. The receptor comes from a man in his fifties or sixties with renal cell carcinoma. This chain links TRBV7-9 with TRBJ2-2; D remains ambiguous. The CDR3 spells CASSNARGELFF. The CDR3 coding sequence is TGTGCCAGCAGTAATGCTAGGGGGGAGCTGTTTTTT.